The T cell receptor beta chain under discussion was sequenced for a study of blood T cell repertoires in COVID-19. Across the whole study: Material from acute and convalescent COVID-19 was sourced from the United States, Italy and Spain.

In germline, CDR1 is SQVTM, CDR2 ANQGSEA. This CDR3 region has 14 residues. V lost 6 bases and J 4 bases, leaving 13 bases between the germline ends. Data came from immunoSEQ multiplex PCR; TCRdb stores just in-frame clones and leaves some out. Of more than 200,000 clones listed, 65% to 90% are singletons. The sequence was obtained from a man aged 40-49 years who had recovered from COVID-19. The specimen sequenced was PBMCs or T cells enriched from blood (not recorded which). The chain carries TRBV29-1 and TRBJ2-6; maybe TRBD1 (5 bases). CDR3 amino acids: CSVTPGSGANVLTF. The CDR3 DNA is TGCAGCGTAACACCAGGGTCCGGGGCCAACGTCCTGACTTTC.